Listed here are 16 T cell receptor beta chains from one sample, sequenced in a study of T cell repertoires in ileal Crohn's disease. The protocol was immunoSEQ multiplex PCR, while the TCRdb copy is restricted to in-frame clones and leaves out a portion. Of 5,500 to 7,500 clones listed, roughly 84% are singletons. Sequencing used ileal tissue. The receptor source for this set is an adult with Crohn's disease.

A single count supports this clone. The chain combines TRBV5-1 with TRBJ2-7; 7 bases agree with TRBD2. J gave up 6 bases and V 4 bases, and 7 bases lay outside the gene matches. The CDR3 has 13 residues. CDR1 SGHRS and CDR2 YFSETQ come from the germline V gene. DNA for the CDR3: TGCGCCAGCAGCCCCGGGGGGTCGACCGAGCAGTACTTC. Protein: CASSPGGSTEQYF.

The chain couples TRBV10-3 to TRBJ1-2; D perhaps matches TRBD1 (5 bases). The CDR3 extends over 16 amino acids. The germline V and J ends were trimmed by 0 bases and 0 bases, with 11 bases remaining between them. Germline V gives CDR1 ENHRY, CDR2 SYGVKD. The CDR3 loop reads CAISESRGTSNYGYTF. The CDR3 DNA is TGTGCCATCAGTGAGTCAAGGGGAACCTCTAACTATGGCTACACCTTC.

The chain couples TRBV5-4 to TRBJ2-2, with 13 bases aligning to TRBD2. V trimming: 4 bases; J trimming: 7 bases; junction bases outside the gene matches: 7. The germline gives CDR1 SGHNT, CDR2 YYREEE (reference sequence). This CDR3 spans 16 amino acids. The CDR3 loop reads CASSPGLAGVNGELFF. The CDR3 DNA follows: TGTGCCAGCAGCCCCGGACTAGCGGGAGTAAACGGGGAGCTGTTTTTT.

The chain couples TRBV6-1 to TRBJ1-1; 7 bases match TRBD1. With 7 bases clipped from V and 5 bases from J, the junction kept 7 bases outside the gene matches. In germline, CDR1 is MNHNS, CDR2 SASEGT. The length of the CDR3 is 13 residues. CDR3 coding DNA: TGTGCCAGCATACCGGACAGGTGGACTGAAGCTTTCTTT. Translating gives CASIPDRWTEAFF.

The chain employs TRBV25-1 and TRBJ2-2; the D gene is possibly TRBD2 (6 bases). V lost 3 bases and J lost 8, with 16 bases in between. Per germline, CDR1 MGHDK and CDR2 SYGVNS. The CDR3 runs to 15 residues. The CDR3 coding sequence is TGTGCCAGCAGTGACCAACGGGCGGGGCCGGGGGAGCTGTTTTTT. Protein: CASSDQRAGPGELFF. Supplemented by reference TRBV25-1 and TRBJ2-2, the full variable domain reads EADIYQTPRYLVIGTGKKITLECSQTMGHDKMYWYQQDPGMELHLIHYSYGVNSTEKGDLSSESTVSRIRTEHFPLTLESARPSHTSQYLCASSDQRAGPGELFFGEGSRLTVL.

V and J are TRBV4-1 and TRBJ2-4; the match to TRBD1 covers 10 bases. Looked up from germline, CDR1 is MGHRA and CDR2 is YSYEKL. Trimming took 0 bases from V and 3 from J; bases not matched to a gene: 17. CDR3 length equals 21 residues. CDR3 amino acids: CASSQDLEVLAGTGDKNIQYF. The CDR3 bases are TGCGCCAGCAGCCAAGATCTAGAAGTCTTAGCGGGGACAGGGGACAAAAACATTCAGTACTTC.

This rearrangement joins TRBV30 to TRBJ1-1; 7 nucleotides match TRBD1. Losses at the gene ends were 3 bases for V and 1 base for J; bases not matched to a gene: 2. The CDR3 has 13 residues. Germline V gene data show CDR1 as GTSNPN and CDR2 as SVGIG (reference sequence). CDR3 region: CAWSGQANTEAFF. CDR3 DNA: TGTGCCTGGAGCGGACAGGCGAACACTGAAGCTTTCTTT.

V usage is TRBV11-1 and J usage is TRBJ1-1; 8 bases are shared with TRBD1. The J segment lost 0 bases and the V segment lost 3 bases, leaving 6 bases of the junction unmatched. CDR3 length: 16 amino acids. Per germline, CDR1 SGHAT and CDR2 FQDESV (reference sequence). CDR3 sequence reads: CASSFDRGGMNTEAFF. For the CDR3, the DNA is TGTGCCAGCAGCTTCGACAGGGGCGGGATGAACACTGAAGCTTTCTTT.

The chain couples TRBV11-2 to TRBJ2-5, with D possibly being TRBD2 (6 bases). The J call may not be correct, given that the DNA end is closer to TRBJ2-7. Germline V CDR1 and CDR2: SGHAT, FQNNGV. This CDR3 has 14 residues. The CDR3 loop is CASSPDRGSYEQYF. CDR3 nucleotide sequence: TGTGCCAGCAGCCCCGACCGGGGGTCCTACGAGCAGTACTTC.

The chain links TRBV10-3 to TRBJ1-5, with 7 bases fitting TRBD1. The V and J ends lost 10 bases and 1 base, in that order; junction bases with no gene match: 4. Germline CDR1 reads ENHRY; CDR2 reads SYGVKD. This CDR3 has 13 amino acids. CDR3 region: CASKQGSNQPQHF. CDR3 sequence (DNA): TGTGCCAGTAAACAGGGGAGCAATCAGCCCCAGCATTTT.

The rearrangement uses TRBV5-6 and TRBJ2-7; possible D gene TRBD1, 6 bases. CDR3 length: 15 amino acids. V was trimmed by 2 bases and J by 3 bases, leaving 15 bases between them. Germline lookup yields CDR1 SGHDT and CDR2 YYEEEE. CDR3 nucleotide sequence: TGTGCCAGCAGCTTTGGCAGGGGAGCTTACTACGAGCAGTACTTC. Translated, it gives CASSFGRGAYYEQYF.

This clone was observed a single time. J is TRBJ2-1 and V is TRBV9, with 10 bases lining up with TRBD2. The CDR3 contains 15 residues. Germline V gene lookup returns CDR1 SGDLS and CDR2 YYNGEE. Trimming removed 3 bases from V and 3 bases from J; junction bases left unmatched: 3. CDR3 in amino acids: CASSALAGHYNEQFF. CDR3 DNA: TGTGCCAGCAGCGCACTAGCGGGGCACTACAATGAGCAGTTCTTC.

The chain employs TRBV30 and TRBJ2-5; 9 bases fit TRBD2. This CDR3 is 14 amino acids long. Germline V gene sequence: CDR1 GTSNPN, CDR2 SVGIG (reference sequence). Trimming removed 2 bases from V and 5 bases from J; junction bases left unmatched: 6. CDR3 protein: CAWSNIAGVETQYF. The DNA for the CDR3 is TGTGCCTGGAGTAATATAGCGGGAGTGGAGACCCAGTACTTC.

CDR3 sequence reads: CASSPGSVEQYF. The DNA of the CDR3 is TGTGCCAGCTCACCTGGGAGCGTCGAGCAGTACTTC. This chain links TRBV18 with TRBJ2-7, with a possible D match to TRBD2 (5 bases). The CDR3 is 12 amino acids. Germline CDR1 and CDR2: KGHSH and LQKENI. V was trimmed by 3 bases and J by 6 bases, leaving 9 bases between them.

The genes are TRBV19 and TRBJ2-6; no clear D. This CDR3 region has 14 residues. Germline-derived CDR1 and CDR2 are LNHDA and SQIVND (reference sequence). V lost 3 bases and J lost 4, with 7 bases in between. CDR3 sequence: CASSMSNGANVLTF. In nucleotides, the CDR3 is TGTGCCAGTAGTATGAGTAACGGGGCCAACGTCCTGACTTTC.

This clone was observed once. The chain employs TRBV5-1 and TRBJ1-1; D gene uncertain. Trimming took 0 bases from V and 0 from J, leaving 6 bases between them. This CDR3 is built from 14 residues. Looked up from germline, CDR1 is SGHRS and CDR2 is YFSETQ. The CDR3 protein is CASSLAGMNTEAFF. The CDR3 DNA reads TGCGCCAGCAGCTTGGCGGGGATGAACACTGAAGCTTTCTTT.